This T cell receptor beta chain was identified in a study of T cell repertoires in cytomegalovirus infection. About the research overall: An indication of both CMV infection and matching HLA type came from public TCR beta signatures.

CDR3 length: 13 residues. CDR1 SNHLY and CDR2 FYNNEI come from the germline V gene. V was trimmed by 4 bases and J by 4 bases, leaving 10 bases between them. This clonotype has just a few counts. Its target is not known. General study findings and limits: What dominated the ex vivo response were HLA-C-restricted CMV-specific TCR beta clonotypes. Frequencies of public TCR beta families were cumulated, and this identified carriers of CMV plus the relevant HLA.

TCRdb processed the reads anew with MiXCR; each CDR3 protein has one entry. In the table there are 480,000 or so distinct CDR3 sequences, around 10% of which are singletons. The receptor was isolated from a human donor in good health (CMV status not recorded). Some clones in this sample may be carry-over from other donors' samples. This sequence joins TRBV2 and TRBJ1-1; D might be TRBD1 (6 bases). Sequencing input: PBMCs. CDR3 sequence (DNA): TGTGCCAGCAGTGTTGGGGGGCTCACTGAAGCTTTCTTT. This encodes CASSVGGLTEAFF. The full variable domain, completed using reference TRBV2 and TRBJ1-1, is EPEVTQTPSHQVTQMGQEVILRCVPISNHLYFYWYRQILGQKVEFLVSFYNNEISEKSEIFDDQFSVERPDGSNFTLKIRSTKLEDSAMYFCASSVGGLTEAFFGQGTRLTVV.